This TCR beta chain comes out of a study of naive and memory T cell subsets. General study points: Gini index rose across naive, CM, EM and EMRA in CD4 and CD8. TCR abundance followed a power law differing between naive and memory subsets. In naive cells, over 85% of TCR sequences were seen only once.

With regard to this clonotype: Its cognate antigen is unknown.

Germline CDR1 and CDR2: SQVTM and ANQGSEA. The CDR3 contains 12 residues. The V and J ends lost 7 bases and 4 bases, in that order; junction bases with no gene match: 5. Two oligonucleotides, mixed equimolar, formed the beta constant-region primer covering TRBC1 and TRBC2. The ligated cDNA underwent four PCR rounds using SP2 and nested alpha and beta constant-region primers. A single record per CDR3 protein comes from TCRdb applying MiXCR to the UMI-ligation and nested PCR reads. The sample lists 100,000 to 150,000 distinct CDR3 sequences, 36% occurring once. The specimen sequenced was central memory CD4+ T cells from blood. This receptor was taken from a human donor in good health. The chain recombines TRBV29-1 with TRBJ2-3; 7 nucleotides agree with TRBD2. The CDR3 here is CSGRLASDTQYF. The CDR3 region has the DNA TGCAGCGGAAGACTAGCATCAGATACGCAGTATTTT.